This T cell receptor (beta chain) was retrieved from a study of tumor-infiltrating lymphocytes in primary liver carcinoma. About the research overall: Ranging in age from 30 to 69 years, the patients were men and women. Whole-study findings and limits: Blood fell significantly below tumors in its top-250-clone fraction (p = 0.039). Less overlap was seen in tumor-adjacent and tumor-blood pairs than in tumor region pairs.

The CDR3 contains 15 residues. Germline CDR1 is MDHEN and CDR2 is SYDVKM. For each extraction, RNA and DNA were obtained together from about 21-30 mg of unsorted bulk tissue. Samples came from superior, inferior, lateral poles and tumor centre. The input was about 500 ng total RNA; TCR beta cDNA was made from it with a constant-region primer. Libraries for TCR beta were built through three nested multiplex PCR rounds, which together made up a slightly modified ARM-PCR procedure. Investigators reported that the first two PCR rounds, at 10 cycles each, used TRBV1-TRBV30 forward primers with a C-beta reverse primer. TCRdb reprocessed the multiplex PCR reads with MiXCR, giving one entry per CDR3 protein. The sample shows about 100,000 distinct CDR3 sequences, around 66% of them seen only once. This clonotype was counted once. What it binds is unknown.

V is TRBV28 and J is TRBJ2-5, with D tentatively TRBD2 (5 bases). The TCR originated in a woman aged 55-70 years with primary liver carcinoma and hepatitis B virus infection. The sequencing input was liver tumor tissue from sampling region 2. Subset here: tumor region T2, inferior pole. The CDR3 region is CVSSPWGVLVETQYF. The CDR3 bases are TGTGTCAGTAGCCCGTGGGGAGTCTTAGTGGAGACCCAGTACTTC.